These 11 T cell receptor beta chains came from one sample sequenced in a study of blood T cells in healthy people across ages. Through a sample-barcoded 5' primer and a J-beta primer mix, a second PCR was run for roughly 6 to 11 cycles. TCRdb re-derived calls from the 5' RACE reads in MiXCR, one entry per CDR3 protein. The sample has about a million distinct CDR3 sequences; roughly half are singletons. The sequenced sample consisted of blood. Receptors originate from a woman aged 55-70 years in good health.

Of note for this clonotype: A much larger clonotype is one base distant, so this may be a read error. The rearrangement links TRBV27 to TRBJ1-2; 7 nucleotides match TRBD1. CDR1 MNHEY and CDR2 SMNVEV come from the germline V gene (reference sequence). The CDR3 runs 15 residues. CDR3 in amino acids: CASSLKGTANCGYTF. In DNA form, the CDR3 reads TGTGCCAGCAGTTTAAAAGGGACAGCTAACTGTGGCTACACCTTC.

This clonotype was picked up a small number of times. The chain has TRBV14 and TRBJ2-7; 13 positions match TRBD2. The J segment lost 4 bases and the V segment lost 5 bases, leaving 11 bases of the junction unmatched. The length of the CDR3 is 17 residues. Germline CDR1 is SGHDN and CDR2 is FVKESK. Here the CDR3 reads CASSDEQTSGRPYEQYF. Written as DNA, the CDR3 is TGTGCCAGCAGCGACGAACAGACTAGCGGGAGGCCATACGAGCAGTACTTC.

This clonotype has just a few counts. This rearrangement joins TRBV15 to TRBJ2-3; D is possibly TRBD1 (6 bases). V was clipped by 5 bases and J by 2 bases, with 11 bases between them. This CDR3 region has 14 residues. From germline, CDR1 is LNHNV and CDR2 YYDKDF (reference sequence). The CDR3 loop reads CATSGDRNTDTQYF. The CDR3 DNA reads TGTGCCACCAGCGGTGACAGGAACACAGATACGCAGTATTTT. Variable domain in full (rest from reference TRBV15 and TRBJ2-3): DAMVIQNPRYQVTQFGKPVTLSCSQTLNHNVMYWYQQKSSQAPKLLFHYYDKDFNNEADTPDNFQSRRPNTSFCFLDIRSPGLGDTAMYLCATSGDRNTDTQYFGPGTRLTVL.

CDR3 sequence (DNA): TGTGCCAGCAAAGCCAGGGATCGTTACAATGAGCAGTTCTTC. This codes for CASKARDRYNEQFF. The chain links TRBV21-1 to TRBJ2-1; TRBD1, the table's D call, lacks a check against the DNA. TRBV21-1 is assigned pseudogene status. This CDR3 is built from 14 residues.

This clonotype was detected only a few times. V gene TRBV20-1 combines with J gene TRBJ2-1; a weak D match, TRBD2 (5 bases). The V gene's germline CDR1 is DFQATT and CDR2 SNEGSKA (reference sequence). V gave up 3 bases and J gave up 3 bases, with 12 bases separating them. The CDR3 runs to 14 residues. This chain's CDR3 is CSASGRVLYNEQFF. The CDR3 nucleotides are TGCAGTGCTAGTGGGCGGGTTCTCTACAATGAGCAGTTCTTC.

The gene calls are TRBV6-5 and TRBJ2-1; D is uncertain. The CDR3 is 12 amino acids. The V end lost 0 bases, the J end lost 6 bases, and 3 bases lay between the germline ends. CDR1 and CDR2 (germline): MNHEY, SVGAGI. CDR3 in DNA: TGTGCCAGCAGTTACTCGAGCAATGAGCAGTTCTTC. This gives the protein CASSYSSNEQFF.

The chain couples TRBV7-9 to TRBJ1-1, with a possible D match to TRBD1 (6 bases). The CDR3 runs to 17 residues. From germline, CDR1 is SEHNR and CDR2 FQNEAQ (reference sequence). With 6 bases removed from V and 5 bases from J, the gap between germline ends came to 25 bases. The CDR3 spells CASRPYRVGRGTTEAFF. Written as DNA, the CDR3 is TGTGCCAGCAGACCCTACCGGGTTGGGAGGGGGACGACTGAAGCTTTCTTT.

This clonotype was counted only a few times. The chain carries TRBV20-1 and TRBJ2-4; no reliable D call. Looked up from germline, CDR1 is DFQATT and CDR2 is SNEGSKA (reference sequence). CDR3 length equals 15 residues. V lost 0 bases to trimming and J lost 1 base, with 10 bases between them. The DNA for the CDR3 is TGCAGTGCTAGAGATCCCCCGGGCGCCAAAAACATTCAGTACTTC. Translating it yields CSARDPPGAKNIQYF.

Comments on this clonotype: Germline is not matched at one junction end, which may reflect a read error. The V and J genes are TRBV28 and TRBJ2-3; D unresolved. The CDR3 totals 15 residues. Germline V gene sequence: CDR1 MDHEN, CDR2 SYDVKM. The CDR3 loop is CPSSPSRLYTDTQYF. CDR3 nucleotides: TGTCCCAGCAGCCCCTCCCGGCTTTACACAGATACGCAGTATTTT.

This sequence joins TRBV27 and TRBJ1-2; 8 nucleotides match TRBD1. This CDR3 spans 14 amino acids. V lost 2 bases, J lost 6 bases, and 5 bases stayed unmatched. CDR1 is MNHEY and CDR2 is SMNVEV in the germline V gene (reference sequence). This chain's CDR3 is CASSLGAGGDGYTF. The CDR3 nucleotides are TGTGCCAGCAGTTTAGGGGCAGGGGGCGATGGCTACACCTTC.

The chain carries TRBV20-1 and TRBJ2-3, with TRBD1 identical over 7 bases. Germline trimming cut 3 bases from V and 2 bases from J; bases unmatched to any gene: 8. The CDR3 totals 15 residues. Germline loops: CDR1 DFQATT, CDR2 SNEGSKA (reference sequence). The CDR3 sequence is CSASDREAITDTQYF. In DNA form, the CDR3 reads TGCAGTGCTAGTGACAGGGAAGCTATCACAGATACGCAGTATTTT.